Presented here are 8 T cell receptor beta chains from one specimen sequenced in a study of CD8 T cells in Susac syndrome. Reverse transcription used roughly 0.45 to 1 ug RNA and random hexamers. TCRdb called the immunoSEQ multiplex PCR reads again in MiXCR, with one record for every CDR3 protein. The profile shows about 130,000 distinct CDR3 sequences, approximately 79% of them singletons. Material: CD8+ T cells from PBMCs. These TCRs come from a human donor with multiple sclerosis.

This clonotype was observed once. V is TRBV2 and J is TRBJ1-1; 8 nucleotides agree with TRBD1. Trimming cost V 8 bases and J 10 bases; bases outside gene matches: 9. Germline CDR1 reads SNHLY; CDR2 reads FYNNEI. The CDR3 consists of 12 residues. The CDR3 nucleotides read TGTGCCAGCGGTCAGGGGGCGCTCGTAGCTTTCTTT. It is translated as CASGQGALVAFF. The variable domain in full, with the rest retrieved from reference TRBV2 and TRBJ1-1, is EPEVTQTPSHQVTQMGQEVILRCVPISNHLYFYWYRQILGQKVEFLVSFYNNEISEKSEIFDDQFSVERPDGSNFTLKIRSTKLEDSAMYFCASGQGALVAFFGQGTRLTVV.

This clonotype came up a few times. The chain joins TRBV19 to TRBJ2-1, with a weak D call TRBD2 (6 bases). Trimming took 6 bases from V and 5 from J, leaving 14 bases between them. The CDR3 contains 14 residues. The V gene's germline CDR1 is LNHDA and CDR2 SQIVND (reference sequence). The CDR3, as DNA: TGTGCCAGTAGCTCGACTAGTTTTCACAATGAGCAGTTCTTC. This sequence encodes CASSSTSFHNEQFF.

This chain joins TRBV11-2 and TRBJ2-5; D perhaps matches TRBD1 (6 bases). Germline lookup yields CDR1 SGHAT and CDR2 FQNNGV. The CDR3 extends over 15 amino acids. Trimming removed 6 bases at V and 0 bases at J, with 14 bases between. CDR3 protein: CASRIPDSNQETQYF. Here the CDR3 DNA reads TGTGCCAGCAGAATACCGGACAGCAACCAAGAGACCCAGTACTTC.

The sample holds a few counts of this clonotype. This sequence joins TRBV2 and TRBJ2-7; 9 bases match TRBD1. The CDR3 has 15 amino acids. J gave up 3 bases and V 1 base, and 4 bases lay outside the gene matches. Germline assignment: CDR1 SNHLY and CDR2 FYNNEI. CDR3: CASSEGPGQGYEQYF. The CDR3 nucleotides are TGTGCCAGCAGTGAAGGTCCGGGACAGGGCTACGAGCAGTACTTC.

This sequence joins TRBV7-8 and TRBJ2-3; D might be TRBD2 (5 bases). The CDR3 has 16 residues. The V gene lost 5 bases and the J gene lost 2 bases, with 17 bases spanning the gap. Germline-derived CDR1 and CDR2 are SGHVS and FQNEAQ. Written as DNA, the CDR3 is TGTGCCAGCAGCCCCCCAAGCGGACCTACCACAGATACGCAGTATTTT. The encoded protein is CASSPPSGPTTDTQYF. The variable domain in full, completed from reference TRBV7-8 and TRBJ2-3, reads GAGVSQSPRYKVAKRGQDVALRCDPISGHVSLFWYQQALGQGPEFLTYFQNEAQLDKSGLPSDRFFAERPEGSVSTLKIQRTQQEDSAVYLCASSPPSGPTTDTQYFGPGTRLTVL.

This chain connects TRBV15 to TRBJ2-7; 10 bases align to TRBD1. Germline V CDR1 and CDR2: LNHNV, YYDKDF (reference sequence). The CDR3 is made up of 14 amino acids. V lost 5 bases, J lost 6 bases, and 7 bases stayed unmatched. Here the CDR3 DNA reads TGTGCCACCAGCTTCGGGACAGGGGAGGCCGAGCAGTACTTC. Its protein is CATSFGTGEAEQYF.

CDR3 DNA: TGTGCCAGCAGTTTAAGGGCAGGCGGGGGAGAGACCCAGTACTTC. This sequence encodes CASSLRAGGGETQYF. V is TRBV12-3 or TRBV12-4 and J is TRBJ2-5; 7 nucleotides agree with TRBD2. This CDR3 spans 15 amino acids. The trim removed 2 bases at V and 4 bases at J, leaving 7 bases unmatched.

CDR3 DNA sequence: TGTGCCAGCAGCGAACAGGGTGGCACTGAAGCTTTCTTT. Translating gives CASSEQGGTEAFF. The V call is TRBV6-2 or TRBV6-3, the J call TRBJ1-1, with D perhaps TRBD1 (6 bases). Germline V gene lookup returns CDR1 MNHEY and CDR2 SVGEGT. The CDR3 is 13 residues long. The V end was cut by 6 bases, the J end by 4 bases, with 12 bases between.